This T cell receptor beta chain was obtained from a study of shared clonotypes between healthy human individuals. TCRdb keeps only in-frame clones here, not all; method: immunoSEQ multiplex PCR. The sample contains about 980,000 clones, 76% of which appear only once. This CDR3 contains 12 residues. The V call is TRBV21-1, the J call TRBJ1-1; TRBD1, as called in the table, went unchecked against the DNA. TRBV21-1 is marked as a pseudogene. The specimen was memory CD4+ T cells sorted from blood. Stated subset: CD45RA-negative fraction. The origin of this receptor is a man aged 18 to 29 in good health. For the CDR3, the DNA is TGTGCCAGCAGCAAAGGTCCCACAGAAGCTTTCTTT. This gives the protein CASSKGPTEAFF.